These 20 T cell receptor beta chains originate from one sample sequenced in a study of T cell responses to AZD1222 COVID-19 vaccine. Produced via immunoSEQ multiplex PCR; TCRdb's table is partial and in-frame only. The sample shows approximately 190,000 clones, 85% to 95% of them seen only once. Sequences were derived from peripheral blood, sampled on day 0 of AZD1222 vaccination. All receptors come from an adult in good health.

The chain joins TRBV6-1 to TRBJ1-2; D might be TRBD1 (5 bases). The germline V gene encodes CDR1 MNHNS and CDR2 SASEGT. V lost 3 bases, J lost 4 bases, and 9 bases lay in between. The CDR3 runs 13 residues. The CDR3 reads CASSESRAYGYTF. The DNA of the CDR3 is TGTGCCAGCAGTGAGTCCAGGGCCTATGGCTACACCTTC.

The rearrangement links TRBV7-6 to TRBJ2-5, with 11 nucleotides matching TRBD2. J lost 7 bases, V lost 2 bases, and 6 bases had no gene match. Germline V gene data show CDR1 as SGHVS and CDR2 as FNYEAQ. This CDR3 has 15 amino acids. CDR3 residues: CASSLPTSGGRTQYF. CDR3 sequence (DNA): TGTGCCAGCAGCTTACCAACTAGCGGGGGACGGACCCAGTACTTC.

The chain is built from TRBV4-3 and TRBJ1-5; D gene ambiguous. The CDR3 covers 16 residues. V was cut by 0 bases and J by 1 base, with 10 bases left in between. CDR1 is LGHNA, CDR2 YSLEER, per germline. The CDR3 is CASSQDHKRSNQPQHF. The CDR3 DNA reads as TGCGCCAGCAGCCAAGATCATAAGAGGAGCAATCAGCCCCAGCATTTT.

The chain employs TRBV7-9 and TRBJ1-5, with D possibly TRBD1 on 6 matching bases. The germline gives CDR1 SEHNR, CDR2 FQNEAQ (reference sequence). V was trimmed by 6 bases and J by 7 bases, leaving 16 bases between them. The CDR3 length is 14 residues. DNA for the CDR3: TGTGCCAGCAGTTTAACAGGGCCGGGCCAGCCCCAGCATTTT. Translating it yields CASSLTGPGQPQHF.

The J gene is TRBJ2-7, the V gene TRBV19, with 9 bases lining up with TRBD1. The length of the CDR3 is 14 residues. Germline assignment: CDR1 LNHDA and CDR2 SQIVND (reference sequence). Losses at the gene ends were 4 bases for V and 4 bases for J; bases not matched to a gene: 5. CDR3 bases: TGTGCCAGTAGTAGGGACAGGGCAGAGTACGAGCAGTACTTC. It is translated as CASSRDRAEYEQYF.

This chain joins TRBV7-9 and TRBJ2-1, with D unclear. The CDR3 is 15 amino acids. With 1 base removed from V and 0 bases from J, the gap between germline ends came to 7 bases. CDR1 SEHNR and CDR2 FQNEAQ come from the germline V gene (reference sequence). CDR3 nucleotides: TGTGCCAGCAGCTTAGACGCAAGCTCCTACAATGAGCAGTTCTTC. As protein: CASSLDASSYNEQFF.

The table lists this clone with a few counts. The V gene is TRBV7-8, the J gene TRBJ1-6; 9 bases align to TRBD1. V trimming: 3 bases; J trimming: 14 bases; junction bases outside the gene matches: 8. Germline V gene sequence: CDR1 SGHVS, CDR2 FQNEAQ. The CDR3 spans 14 residues. CDR3 nucleotides: TGTGCCAGCAGCTTTTCCGGGACAGGGTCGGCCCTCCACTTT. Translation: CASSFSGTGSALHF. Complete variable domain (other parts from reference TRBV7-8 and TRBJ1-6): GAGVSQSPRYKVAKRGQDVALRCDPISGHVSLFWYQQALGQGPEFLTYFQNEAQLDKSGLPSDRFFAERPEGSVSTLKIQRTQQEDSAVYLCASSFSGTGSALHFGNGTRLTVT.

The chain links TRBV6-1 to TRBJ1-3; D unclear. V was cut by 2 bases and J by 0 bases, with 8 bases left in between. The germline gives CDR1 MNHNS, CDR2 SASEGT. The CDR3 loop spans 15 amino acids. DNA of the CDR3: TGTGCCAGCAGTGAAAGTTGGACCTCTGGAAACACCATATATTTT. This codes for CASSESWTSGNTIYF.

The chain is built from TRBV12-3 or TRBV12-4 and TRBJ1-1; D not certain. The CDR3 runs 13 residues. Trimming took 1 base from V and 1 from J, leaving 4 bases between them. CDR3 DNA sequence: TGTGCCAGCAGTTTAGGGCGGAACACTGAAGCTTTCTTT. It encodes CASSLGRNTEAFF.

The chain links TRBV18 to TRBJ1-2, with 10 bases matching TRBD1. The V segment lost 3 bases and the J segment 3 bases; nucleotides outside the gene matches: 16. The germline gives CDR1 KGHSH, CDR2 LQKENI. CDR3 length: 19 amino acids. CDR3 in DNA: TGTGCCAGCTCACCCGGGTTGGTAGACAGGGGGCGACAGGACTATGGCTACACCTTC. It is translated as CASSPGLVDRGRQDYGYTF.

The chain recombines TRBV2 with TRBJ2-7; unclear D gene. V dropped 3 bases and J dropped 1 base, with 13 bases sitting between them. The length of the CDR3 is 15 residues. From germline, CDR1 is SNHLY and CDR2 FYNNEI. The CDR3 sequence is CASSDRPFTSYEQYF. The CDR3 nucleotides read TGTGCCAGCAGTGATAGACCGTTCACTTCCTACGAGCAGTACTTC. The variable domain in full, with the rest retrieved from reference TRBV2 and TRBJ2-7, is EPEVTQTPSHQVTQMGQEVILRCVPISNHLYFYWYRQILGQKVEFLVSFYNNEISEKSEIFDDQFSVERPDGSNFTLKIRSTKLEDSAMYFCASSDRPFTSYEQYFGPGTRLTVT.

In this sample, this clone turned up a few times. The chain carries TRBV19 and TRBJ2-2, with 10 bases identical to TRBD1. The V segment lost 6 bases and the J segment 5 bases; nucleotides outside the gene matches: 6. The germline V gene encodes CDR1 LNHDA and CDR2 SQIVND (reference sequence). CDR3 size: 15 residues. This CDR3 is CASRRDRGRTGELFF. CDR3 bases: TGTGCCAGTAGACGGGACAGGGGAAGAACCGGGGAGCTGTTTTTT.

This clone has a single count. The chain uses TRBV21-1 and TRBJ2-2; the DNA was not used to check the table's D call, TRBD2. TRBV21-1 is noted as a pseudogene. This CDR3 contains 15 residues. For the CDR3, the DNA is TGTGCCAGCAGCGGTACTAGCGGGGGAACCGGGGAGCTGTTTTTT. Translated, it gives CASSGTSGGTGELFF.

This chain links TRBV19 with TRBJ1-2; D is uncertain. Germline lookup yields CDR1 LNHDA and CDR2 SQIVND (reference sequence). Trimming shortened V by 5 bases and J by 1 base, and 2 bases separated the two germline ends. CDR3 length: 11 amino acids. DNA for the CDR3: TGTGCCAGTAGTTTTAACTATGGCTACACCTTC. It yields the protein CASSFNYGYTF. Based on the CDR3 plus reference TRBV19 and TRBJ1-2, the full variable domain is DGGITQSPKYLFRKEGQNVTLSCEQNLNHDAMYWYRQDPGQGLRLIYYSQIVNDFQKGDIAEGYSVSREKKESFPLTVTSAQKNPTAFYLCASSFNYGYTFGSGTRLTVV.

The chain is built from TRBV9 and TRBJ2-2, with unresolved D. V was clipped by 0 bases and J by 0 bases, with 9 bases between them. The germline gives CDR1 SGDLS, CDR2 YYNGEE. This CDR3 has 16 amino acids. The CDR3, as DNA: TGTGCCAGCAGCGTAGCAGGTTGGGCGAACACCGGGGAGCTGTTTTTT. This sequence encodes CASSVAGWANTGELFF.

J is TRBJ2-7 and V is TRBV19, with a possible D match to TRBD1 (5 bases). In germline, CDR1 is LNHDA, CDR2 SQIVND (reference sequence). V was pared by 5 bases and J by 2 bases, with 16 bases between. The CDR3 is made up of 15 amino acids. CDR3 DNA: TGTGCCAGTAGTCTGGGGCCGACCGCGACCTACGAGCAGTACTTC. Encoded protein: CASSLGPTATYEQYF.

The chain combines TRBV3-1 (or the pseudogene TRBV3-2) with TRBJ1-2; the D gene is possibly TRBD1 (6 bases). CDR1 is LGHDT and CDR2 is YNNKEL in the germline V gene (reference sequence). V lost 0 bases and J lost 7, with 12 bases in between. CDR3 length: 14 residues. The CDR3 reads CASSQDAGAGGYTF. In DNA, the CDR3 is TGTGCCAGCAGCCAAGACGCAGGGGCGGGTGGCTACACCTTC.

The rearrangement joins TRBV9 to TRBJ1-4; D is undetermined. Germline CDR1 SGDLS, CDR2 YYNGEE. The V and J ends lost 3 bases and 5 bases respectively, with 8 bases between them. CDR3 length: 13 residues. Here the CDR3 DNA reads TGTGCCAGCAGCGGTCGGAGAAATGAAAAACTGTTTTTT. It specifies CASSGRRNEKLFF.

The chain has TRBV6-5 and TRBJ1-1; D is unresolved. V gave up 6 bases and J gave up 0 bases, with 2 bases separating them. The CDR3 consists of 11 residues. Germline V CDR1 and CDR2: MNHEY, SVGAGI. CDR3 protein: CASRVNTEAFF. As DNA, the CDR3 is TGTGCCAGCAGAGTGAACACTGAAGCTTTCTTT.

This chain uses TRBV11-1 with TRBJ1-1, with D tentatively TRBD1 (6 bases). The CDR3 covers 13 residues. Germline lookup yields CDR1 SGHAT and CDR2 FQDESV (reference sequence). V was cut by 5 bases and J by 5 bases, with 12 bases left in between. Here the CDR3 reads CASSPYRETEAFF. Here the CDR3 DNA reads TGTGCCAGCAGCCCTTACAGGGAAACTGAAGCTTTCTTT.